Included here is one TCR beta chain sequence, with context. Its antigen is undetermined. This specimen comes from a study of shared clonotypes between healthy human individuals. Study summary: There were three CD4 naive, three CD4 memory, two CD8 naive and one CD8 memory plates per donor. Study results and caveats: With few donors, the genetic and exposure-history diversity represented was limited. On the whole, naive subsets had larger estimated richness than memory subsets had.

CDR3 size: 13 residues. V lost 7 bases and J 5 bases, leaving 14 bases between the germline ends. The germline CDR1 and CDR2 sequences are SNHLY and FYNNEI. Profiled with immunoSEQ multiplex PCR; TCRdb holds only in-frame clones, not every one. This repertoire shows about 2.4 million clones, under 95% found once; its top ten account for approximately 0.37%. Naive CD45RA+ and memory CD45RA-negative subsets were split from CD4+ cells. The source material was naive CD4+ T cells from PBMCs. Subset defined: CD45RA+ positively selected. The receptor comes from a man aged 18 to 30 in good health. Some clones in this sample may be carry-over from other donors' samples. The V call is TRBV2, the J call TRBJ2-5, with D unclear. The CDR3 here is CASNTGPRETQYF. The CDR3 DNA reads as TGTGCCAGCAACACGGGCCCCAGGGAGACCCAGTACTTC. The full variable domain, in which reference TRBV2 and TRBJ2-5 provide the parts outside the CDR3, is EPEVTQTPSHQVTQMGQEVILRCVPISNHLYFYWYRQILGQKVEFLVSFYNNEISEKSEIFDDQFSVERPDGSNFTLKIRSTKLEDSAMYFCASNTGPRETQYFGPGTRLLVL.